This T cell receptor beta chain is from a study of intratumoral heterogeneity in liver cancer. Regarding the research as a whole: In the full approximately 14-patient cohort, the median age was about 63 years and the majority of patients were male. To examine intratumor heterogeneity, the study integrated RNA-seq, DNA sequencing, TCR-seq and SNP array data obtained from multiple regions of hepatocellular carcinoma specimens. Of the roughly 71 multiregional samples collected from approximately 15 HCC patients in the overall cohort, 45 to 55 were tumoral regions and approximately 20 were adjacent nontumoral regions. The paper's findings and limits, for the study overall: RNA-seq-based estimates of regional differences in tumor-infiltrating lymphocyte burden were reportedly confirmed by TCR sequencing. Tumor region a in each sequenced patient had significantly more unique T-cell clonal expansions than region b. Within each of the two sequenced patients, overall T cell clonality showed no significant difference between tumor regions. A relatively low patient number and under-sampled tumor-infiltrating lymphocyte representation were acknowledged by the authors as limitations.

The immunoSEQ assay was used to sequence TCR beta chain CDR3 regions from genomic DNA. Rearranged VDJ segments were amplified with primers annealing to V and J segments. On the study's bioinformatics: Clonality and richness metrics were computed with the ImmunoSeq Analyzer software. Fisher's exact test, supplemented by a beta-binomial method for added stringency, was applied to identify differentially abundant clones between regions. Sourced from immuneACCESS, this table was stored by TCRdb with only in-frame sequences that have V and J called. A share of the clones is absent; for the studies checked, an unresolved V gene accounts for under half, and the remainder has no known explanation. The DNA gave D and trimming, while V, J and clone size come from that table. Recorded for this sample are roughly 2,700 clones; 71% of them occurred a single time. Approximately 42% of the sample is held by the ten biggest clonotypes.

Counted from cysteine to phenylalanine, this CDR3 has 15 amino acids. CDR3 DNA only is kept here, 45 bases in frame from base 1. CDR1 is given as SGHVS and CDR2 as FNYEAQ, both from the germline V gene. Cut back by 4 bases and 5 bases, the V and J ends lie 16 bases apart. A remark on this clone: Its recognized antigen is unknown. Base qualities were left out, and no much larger clone turns up one base away.

Samples labelled H were derived from distinct, geographically separated regions of the hepatocellular carcinoma nodule. Early-stage hepatocellular carcinoma was present in all patients, and no therapy was administered to any patient before surgical resection. None of the sampled areas showed macroscopic evidence of necrosis or hemorrhage. Multiple regions from a couple of patients were subjected to TCR sequencing (ImmunoSeq). Frozen resection tissue samples were collected at least 1 cm apart from each other. Genomic DNA was isolated from bulk tissue with the DNeasy blood and tissue kit. The clonotype comes from a woman in her seventies with hepatocellular carcinoma. The chain is assembled from TRBV7-6 and TRBJ2-3; TRBD1 is possibly the D segment (5 matching bases). Source: tumor tissue, taken before any cancer treatment. The sequenced DNA: TGTGCCAGCAGCTCGAACAGAGTTCAGGGAGATACGCAGTATTTT. It specifies CASSSNRVQGDTQYF.